This is a list of T cell receptor beta chains from one sample in a study of T cell responses to AZD1222 COVID-19 vaccine. The data were produced by immunoSEQ multiplex PCR, yet TCRdb's version contains in-frame clones alone and is incomplete. The table records around 130,000 clones, roughly nine tenths of them present only once. The starting material was peripheral blood, obtained 28 days after the second AZD1222 dose. Receptors originate from an adult who received the AZD1222 COVID-19 vaccine. Both conserved end residues are part of each CDR3. The D gene is left open where the match is weak. For some rows the clone size is stated as once, few or many, or as a class when expanded; others skip it.

d_call j_call clone_size v_call cdr3_nt cdr3_aa
TRBD1 TRBJ2-2 . TRBV6-4 TGTGCCAGCAGTGACTCGAGGACAGGGGGCACCGGGGAGCTGTTTTTT CASSDSRTGGTGELFF
. TRBJ1-2 . TRBV5-5 TGTGCCAGCAGCTTGGTGCCCCTATTCTATGGCTACACCTTC CASSLVPLFYGYTF
. TRBJ1-1 . TRBV18 TGTGCCAGCTCACCAGGAGCTGAAGCTTTCTTT CASSPGAEAFF
TRBD1 TRBJ1-5 . TRBV19 TGTGCCAGTAGTGTCGTGGGGACAGGGAGTTCGCCCCAGCATTTT CASSVVGTGSSPQHF
TRBD2 TRBJ2-7 . TRBV10-3 TGTGCCATCAGTGAGATAGCGGGAGCCTACTCCTACGAGCAGTACTTC CAISEIAGAYSYEQYF
. TRBJ1-5 once TRBV2 TGTGCCAGCAGTGAACTCGGCGGGGGGCGACAGCCCCAGCATTTT CASSELGGGRQPQHF
. TRBJ2-1 . TRBV20-1 TGCAGTGGAGGGCTGTATGATGAGCAGTTCTTC CSGGLYDEQFF
. TRBJ1-1 . TRBV5-6 TGTGCCAGCAGGGGGCTAATGAACACTGAAGCTTTCTTT CASRGLMNTEAFF
. TRBJ1-1 . TRBV14 TGTGCCAGCAGCTTCCTCGACAGGCTCAACACTGAAGCTTTCTTT CASSFLDRLNTEAFF
. TRBJ2-3 few TRBV11-1 TGTGCCAGCAGCTCCCAGACAGATACGCAGTATTTT CASSSQTDTQYF
TRBD1 TRBJ1-6 . TRBV12-3/TRBV12-4 TGTGCCAGCAGTGTCGGGACAGGGGCACCCCTCCACTTT CASSVGTGAPLHF
. TRBJ2-7 few TRBV5-8 TGTGCCAGCAGCTTGGTGGGGACCTACGAGCAGTACTTC CASSLVGTYEQYF
. TRBJ1-5 . TRBV6-5 TGTGCCACCAAAACGGGGGATCAGCCCCAGCATTTT CATKTGDQPQHF
. TRBJ1-1 . TRBV9 TGTGCCAGCAGCGACGAGGGGAACACTGAAGCTTTCTTT CASSDEGNTEAFF
. TRBJ2-7 . TRBV7-2 TGTGCCAGCAGCTTAGGCTCGGGCGGCGTCGAGCAGTACTTC CASSLGSGGVEQYF
TRBD1 TRBJ1-3 . TRBV6-5 TGTGCCAGCAGTTACGTAACAGGGGCTGTTGGAAACACCATATATTTT CASSYVTGAVGNTIYF
TRBD1 TRBJ1-4 . TRBV5-4 TGTGCCAGCAGCTTGGAGGGGGACAGGTCTATTGAAAAACTGTTTTTT CASSLEGDRSIEKLFF
TRBD2 TRBJ2-1 . TRBV7-3 TGTGCCAGCAGCTCCGGCGGGGGGAACTACAATGAGCAGTTCTTC CASSSGGGNYNEQFF
. TRBJ1-3 . TRBV6-5 TGTGCCAGCAGTTACTCGAGGGCAGGGGTTGGAAACACCATATATTTT CASSYSRAGVGNTIYF
TRBD2 TRBJ2-7 . TRBV5-1 TGCGCCAGCACCCAGGGACTAGAGAAGGACGAGCAGTACTTC CASTQGLEKDEQYF
. TRBJ1-2 . TRBV5-6 TGTGCCAGCAGCCCCGGTCGGCAGGGCTACACCTTC CASSPGRQGYTF
. TRBJ1-6 . TRBV5-1 TGCGCCAGCAGCTTAGAGATCTCCTATAATTCACCCCTCCACTTT CASSLEISYNSPLHF
TRBD1 TRBJ1-3 . TRBV11-2 TGTGCCAGCAGCAGATTTGGACAGGGGGACTCTGGAAACACCATATATTTT CASSRFGQGDSGNTIYF
. TRBJ1-5 . TRBV9 TGTGCCAGCAGCCCAGGGACACCTAATAGCAATCAGCCCCAGCATTTT CASSPGTPNSNQPQHF
. TRBJ2-2 . TRBV4-2 TGTGCCAGCAGCCTCCCACTGAACACCGGGGAGCTGTTTTTT CASSLPLNTGELFF
. TRBJ1-3 . TRBV29-1 TGCAGCGTTGAGGGAGCTGGAAACACCATATATTTT CSVEGAGNTIYF
. TRBJ1-1 . TRBV11-2 TGTGCCAGCAGCTTAGGATCTGGGCCGAACACTGAAGCTTTCTTT CASSLGSGPNTEAFF
. TRBJ1-6 . TRBV18 TGTGCCAGCTCGCCAGGACGGATCGAGAATTCACCCCTCCACTTT CASSPGRIENSPLHF
TRBD1 TRBJ2-1 . TRBV5-1 TGCGCCAGCAGCATAAACTGGGACAGGAGGGATGACAATGAGCAGTTCTTC CASSINWDRRDDNEQFF
. TRBJ1-2 . TRBV27 TGTGCCAGCAGTTTAAACAGGGTCGGTGGCTACACCTTC CASSLNRVGGYTF
. TRBJ1-6 . TRBV7-2 TGTGCCAGCAGCTTACTGGCCCTGAATTCACCCCTCCACTTT CASSLLALNSPLHF
. TRBJ1-4 . TRBV6-1 TGTGCCAGCAGTGAAGTTCCCCAGGGCCTGGGGGATGAAAAACTGTTTTTT CASSEVPQGLGDEKLFF
. TRBJ2-1 . TRBV20-1 TGCAGTGCTAGAGCGGGTAGTGAGCAGTTCTTC CSARAGSEQFF
. TRBJ1-2 . TRBV9 TGTGCCAGCAGCGAGAGGGGTGCGACGCAAGGGTATGGCTACACCTTC CASSERGATQGYGYTF
. TRBJ2-2 few TRBV7-3 TGTGCCAGCCAATTGACCCGAAACACCGGGGAGCTGTTTTTT CASQLTRNTGELFF
TRBD1 TRBJ2-2 . TRBV3-1/TRBV3-2 TGTGCCAGCAGCGGCCGGGACAGGGGAGGTCTAACCGGGGAGCTGTTTTTT CASSGRDRGGLTGELFF
TRBD1 TRBJ1-1 . TRBV4-2 TGTGCCAGCAGCCAAGCTGACAGGGAGGGAACTGAAGCTTTCTTT CASSQADREGTEAFF
. TRBJ1-3 . TRBV3-1/TRBV3-2 TGTGCCAGCAGCCAAACCCCGACACCTGGGTTGGACACCATATATTTT CASSQTPTPGLDTIYF
. TRBJ1-3 . TRBV14 TGTGCCAGCAGCCAGGGCTCTGGAAACACCATATATTTT CASSQGSGNTIYF
TRBD1 TRBJ1-1 . TRBV18 TGTGCCAGCTCACCGGGACAGCAGGGGGGAACTGAAGCTTTCTTT CASSPGQQGGTEAFF
TRBD2 TRBJ2-5 . TRBV5-6 TGTGCCAGCAGCTTAGCGGCGGGGGGCTGGGAGACCCAGTACTTC CASSLAAGGWETQYF
. TRBJ1-5 . TRBV6-6 TGTGCCATTTGCTTCGTCCCTGAGGGTCAGCCCCAGCATTTT CAICFVPEGQPQHF